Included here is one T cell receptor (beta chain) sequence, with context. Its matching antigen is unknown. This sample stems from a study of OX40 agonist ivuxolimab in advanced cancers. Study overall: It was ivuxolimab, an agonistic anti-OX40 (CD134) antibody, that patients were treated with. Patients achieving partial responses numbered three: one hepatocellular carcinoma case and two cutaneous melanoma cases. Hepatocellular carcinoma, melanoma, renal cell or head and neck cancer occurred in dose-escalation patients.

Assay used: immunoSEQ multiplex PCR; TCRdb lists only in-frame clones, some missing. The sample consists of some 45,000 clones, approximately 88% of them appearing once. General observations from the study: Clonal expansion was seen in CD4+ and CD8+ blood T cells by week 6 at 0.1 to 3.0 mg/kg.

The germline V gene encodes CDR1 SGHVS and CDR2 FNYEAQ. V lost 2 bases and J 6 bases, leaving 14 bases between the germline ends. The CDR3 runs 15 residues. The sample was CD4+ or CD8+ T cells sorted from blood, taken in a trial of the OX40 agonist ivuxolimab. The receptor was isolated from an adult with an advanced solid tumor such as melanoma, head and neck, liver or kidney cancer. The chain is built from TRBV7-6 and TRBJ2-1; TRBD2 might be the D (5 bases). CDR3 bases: TGTGCCAGCAGCTTATCTAGATCGAGCGGCAATGAGCAGTTCTTC. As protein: CASSLSRSSGNEQFF.